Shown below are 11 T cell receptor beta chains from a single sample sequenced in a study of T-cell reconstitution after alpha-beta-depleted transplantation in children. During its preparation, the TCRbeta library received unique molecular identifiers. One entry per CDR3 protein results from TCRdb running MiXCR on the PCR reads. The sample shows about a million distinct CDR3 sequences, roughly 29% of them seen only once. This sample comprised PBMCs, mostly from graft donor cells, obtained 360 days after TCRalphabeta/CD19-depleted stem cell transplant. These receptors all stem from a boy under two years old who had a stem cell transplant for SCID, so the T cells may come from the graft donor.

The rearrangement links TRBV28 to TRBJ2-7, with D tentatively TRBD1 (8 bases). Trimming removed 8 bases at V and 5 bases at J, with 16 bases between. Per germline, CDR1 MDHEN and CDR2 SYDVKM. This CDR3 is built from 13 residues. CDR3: CASLRQGRDEQYF. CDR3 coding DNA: TGTGCCAGCCTAAGACAGGGGAGGGACGAGCAGTACTTC.

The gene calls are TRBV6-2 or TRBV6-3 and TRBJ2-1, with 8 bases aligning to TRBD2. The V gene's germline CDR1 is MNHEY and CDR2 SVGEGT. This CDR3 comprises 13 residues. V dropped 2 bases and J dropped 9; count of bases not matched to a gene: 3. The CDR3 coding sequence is TGTGCCAGCAGTTACGGGACTAGGGGTGAGCAGTTCTTC. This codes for CASSYGTRGEQFF.

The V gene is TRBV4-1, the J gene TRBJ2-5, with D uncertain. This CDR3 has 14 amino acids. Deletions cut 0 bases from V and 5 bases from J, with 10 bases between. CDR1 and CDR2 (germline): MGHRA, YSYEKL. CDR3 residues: CASSQDRIGETQYF. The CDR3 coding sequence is TGCGCCAGCAGCCAAGATCGGATTGGGGAGACCCAGTACTTC.

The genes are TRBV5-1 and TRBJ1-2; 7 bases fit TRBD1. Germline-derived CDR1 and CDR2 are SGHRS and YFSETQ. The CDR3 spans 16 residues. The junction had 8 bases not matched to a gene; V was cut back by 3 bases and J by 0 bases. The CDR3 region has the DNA TGCGCCAGCAGCTCACTGGGCGGACAGGCTAACTATGGCTACACCTTC. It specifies CASSSLGGQANYGYTF.

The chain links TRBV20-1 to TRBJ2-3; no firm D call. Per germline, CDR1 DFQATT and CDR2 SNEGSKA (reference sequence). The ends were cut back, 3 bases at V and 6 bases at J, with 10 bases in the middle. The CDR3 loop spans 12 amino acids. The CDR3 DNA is TGCAGTGCTAGTCCAAGACACGATACGCAGTATTTT. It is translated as CSASPRHDTQYF.

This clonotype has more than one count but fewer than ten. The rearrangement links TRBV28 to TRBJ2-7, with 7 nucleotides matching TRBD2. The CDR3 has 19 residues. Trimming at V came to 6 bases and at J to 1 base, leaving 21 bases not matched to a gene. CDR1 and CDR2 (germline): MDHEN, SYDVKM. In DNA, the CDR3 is TGTGCCAGCAGCTCCGTCTATCCCAACCAAGCGGGGCTATCCTACGAGCAGTACTTC. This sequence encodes CASSSVYPNQAGLSYEQYF.

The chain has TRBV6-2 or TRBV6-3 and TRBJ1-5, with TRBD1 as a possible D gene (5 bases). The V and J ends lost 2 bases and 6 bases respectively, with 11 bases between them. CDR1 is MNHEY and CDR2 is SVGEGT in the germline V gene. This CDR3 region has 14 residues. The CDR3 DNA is TGTGCCAGCAGTTACGGGGGTCCGAGTCAGCCCCAGCATTTT. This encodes CASSYGGPSQPQHF.

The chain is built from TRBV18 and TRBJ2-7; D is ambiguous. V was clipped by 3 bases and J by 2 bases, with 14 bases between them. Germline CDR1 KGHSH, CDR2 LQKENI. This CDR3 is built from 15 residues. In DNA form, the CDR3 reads TGTGCCAGCTCACCGGGTGAAGAAGCGACCTACGAGCAGTACTTC. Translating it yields CASSPGEEATYEQYF. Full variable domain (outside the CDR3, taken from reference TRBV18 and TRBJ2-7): NAGVMQNPRHLVRRRGQEARLRCSPMKGHSHVYWYRQLPEEGLKFMVYLQKENIIDESGMPKERFSAEFPKEGPSILRIQQVVRGDSAAYFCASSPGEEATYEQYFGPGTRLTVT.

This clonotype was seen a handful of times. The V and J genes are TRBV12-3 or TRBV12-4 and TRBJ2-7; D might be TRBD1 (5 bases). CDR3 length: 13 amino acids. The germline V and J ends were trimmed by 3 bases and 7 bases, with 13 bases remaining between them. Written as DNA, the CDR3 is TGTGCCAGCAGTTTCAGGGCTTCGTGGGAGCAGTACTTC. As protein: CASSFRASWEQYF.

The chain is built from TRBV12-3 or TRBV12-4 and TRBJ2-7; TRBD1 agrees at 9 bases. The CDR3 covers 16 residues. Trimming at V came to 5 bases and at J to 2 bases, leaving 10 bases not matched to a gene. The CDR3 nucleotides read TGTGCCAGCAGTACTCCGGGACAGGGAAAACCCTACGAGCAGTACTTC. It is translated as CASSTPGQGKPYEQYF.

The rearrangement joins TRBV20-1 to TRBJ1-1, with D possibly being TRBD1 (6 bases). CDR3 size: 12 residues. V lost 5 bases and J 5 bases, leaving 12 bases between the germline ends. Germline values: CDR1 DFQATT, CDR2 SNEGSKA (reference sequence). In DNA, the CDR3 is TGCAGTGCTCTCCTTACAGGGACTGAAGCTTTCTTT. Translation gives CSALLTGTEAFF.